These 27 T cell receptor beta chains share one sample of origin, sequenced in a study of blood T cell repertoires in COVID-19 (dated by TCRdb to the early 2020s). The library came from the immunoSEQ multiplex PCR assay. The table was pulled from immuneACCESS by TCRdb, which kept in-frame rearrangements only. Such tables lose some clones; where checked, under half of the loss comes from unresolved V genes, and the rest has no known cause. For this sample there are approximately 300,000 clones; nearly 90% appear just once. The ten largest account for 5.5% to 6% of the sample. The sequenced sample consisted of PBMCs or T cells enriched from blood (not recorded which). Receptors were obtained from a woman aged 25 to 45 who had recovered from COVID-19.

V is TRBV27 and J is TRBJ2-1; D is possibly TRBD2 (6 bases). This CDR3 region has 15 residues. V lost 3 bases and J lost 7, with 16 bases in between. The V gene's germline CDR1 is MNHEY and CDR2 SMNVEV (reference sequence). The CDR3 here is CASSLFGGGGNEQFF. CDR3 coding DNA: TGTGCCAGCAGTTTGTTTGGTGGCGGAGGGAATGAGCAGTTCTTC.

This chain uses TRBV7-9 with TRBJ1-1; D gene uncertain. The CDR3 is 13 amino acids. Germline CDR1 and CDR2: SEHNR and FQNEAQ (reference sequence). The V gene lost 2 bases and the J gene lost 5 bases, with 9 bases spanning the gap. In DNA, the CDR3 is TGTGCCAGCAGCTTATCCCGGGTTACTGAAGCTTTCTTT. It specifies CASSLSRVTEAFF.

The chain couples TRBV4-2 to TRBJ2-3; TRBD2 matches 7 bases. J was trimmed by 5 bases and V by 4 bases; bases with no gene match: 6. CDR1 and CDR2 from the germline V gene are LGHNA and YNFKEQ. The CDR3 is made up of 14 amino acids. CDR3 sequence: CASSRWGGGDTQYF. In DNA form, the CDR3 reads TGTGCCAGCAGCCGGTGGGGCGGGGGAGATACGCAGTATTTT.

The chain links TRBV2 to TRBJ1-5, with TRBD1 as a possible D gene (6 bases). The length of the CDR3 is 15 residues. V was cut by 7 bases and J by 11 bases, with 24 bases left in between. The germline V gene has CDR1 SNHLY and CDR2 FYNNEI. The CDR3 DNA follows: TGTGCCAGCAATATGGACGGGGGGCAAAACGAAGCCCAGCATTTT. This sequence encodes CASNMDGGQNEAQHF.

V is TRBV9 and J is TRBJ2-2; tentative D call: TRBD2 (7 bases). Trimming stripped 0 bases from V and 8 bases from J, with 23 bases between. This CDR3 region has 18 residues. Germline V gives CDR1 SGDLS, CDR2 YYNGEE. CDR3 DNA sequence: TGTGCCAGCAGCGTAGACCCCCCGGCGGGGGCAAAGGGGGGGGAGCTGTTTTTT. This gives the protein CASSVDPPAGAKGGELFF.

The CDR3 DNA reads as TGTGCCAGCAGCGCGGCCCCCGGGGGGCATCTTGAAAAACTGTTTTTT. As protein: CASSAAPGGHLEKLFF. The chain employs TRBV9 and TRBJ1-4; perhaps TRBD1 as D (6 bases). CDR1 and CDR2 (germline): SGDLS, YYNGEE. The CDR3 has 16 residues. Trimming left V 3 bases short and J 7 bases short, with 19 bases between.

The chain carries TRBV5-4 and TRBJ2-3; D not resolved. Trimming stripped 0 bases from V and 0 bases from J, with 8 bases between. Per germline, CDR1 SGHNT and CDR2 YYREEE (reference sequence). The CDR3 loop spans 15 amino acids. The CDR3 DNA reads TGTGCCAGCAGCTTGGAAGCGACTAGCACAGATACGCAGTATTTT. Translating gives CASSLEATSTDTQYF.

The chain's CDR3 is CASSRGRRDEQFF. In nucleotides, the CDR3 is TGTGCCAGCAGCCGGGGAAGACGGGATGAGCAGTTCTTC. The chain employs TRBV11-3 and TRBJ2-1; D perhaps matches TRBD2 (5 bases). There are 13 residues in the CDR3. Between the trimmed V and J ends, which lost 5 bases and 8 bases, there was a span of 13 bases. Germline V gene lookup returns CDR1 SGHNT and CDR2 YENEEA.

This chain uses TRBV7-9 with TRBJ1-1, with 7 bases identical to TRBD1. With 5 bases clipped from V and 9 bases from J, the junction kept 9 bases outside the gene matches. From germline, CDR1 is SEHNR and CDR2 FQNEAQ (reference sequence). The CDR3 is 13 amino acids. CDR3 in amino acids: CASSTTGAWKAFF. The CDR3 DNA is TGTGCCAGCAGCACCACAGGGGCATGGAAAGCTTTCTTT. The full variable domain, with the rest looked up from reference TRBV7-9 and TRBJ1-1, is DTGVSQNPRHKITKRGQNVTFRCDPISEHNRLYWYRQTLGQGPEFLTYFQNEAQLEKSRLLSDRFSAERPKGSFSTLEIQRTEQGDSAMYLCASSTTGAWKAFFGQGTRLTVV.

This chain links TRBV30 with TRBJ1-5; D ambiguous. The V gene's germline CDR1 is GTSNPN and CDR2 SVGIG (reference sequence). V shed 1 base and J shed 6 bases, with 10 bases lying between them. The CDR3 length is 13 residues. The CDR3 region has the DNA TGTGCCTGGAGTGGAGGGAGCGGTCAGCCCCAGCATTTT. This sequence encodes CAWSGGSGQPQHF.

This clone was picked up a small number of times. The chain employs TRBV6-1 and TRBJ1-5; weak D call: TRBD1 (5 bases). V was pared by 3 bases and J by 6 bases, with 18 bases between. In germline, CDR1 is MNHNS, CDR2 SASEGT. CDR3 length: 16 residues. CDR3 region: CASSDRPGGIGQPQHF. CDR3 sequence (DNA): TGTGCCAGCAGTGACCGACCGGGGGGTATCGGTCAGCCCCAGCATTTT.

DNA of the CDR3: TGTGCCAGCAGCCTTCCGGCAGGGTCGGACACTGAAGCTTTCTTT. The encoded protein is CASSLPAGSDTEAFF. The chain links TRBV7-9 to TRBJ1-1, with a tentative D call TRBD1 (5 bases). The V end was cut by 5 bases, the J end by 3 bases, with 16 bases between. Per the germline V gene, CDR1 is SEHNR and CDR2 is FQNEAQ (reference sequence). The CDR3 consists of 15 residues.

V gene TRBV19 combines with J gene TRBJ1-2, with a tentative D call TRBD1 (6 bases). Germline-derived CDR1 and CDR2 are LNHDA and SQIVND (reference sequence). The CDR3 totals 14 residues. Deletions cut 4 bases from V and 2 bases from J, with 11 bases between. CDR3 residues: CASSTLDRNYGYTF. The CDR3 DNA reads TGTGCCAGTAGTACTTTAGACAGGAACTATGGCTACACCTTC. Supplemented by reference TRBV19 and TRBJ1-2, the full variable domain reads DGGITQSPKYLFRKEGQNVTLSCEQNLNHDAMYWYRQDPGQGLRLIYYSQIVNDFQKGDIAEGYSVSREKKESFPLTVTSAQKNPTAFYLCASSTLDRNYGYTFGSGTRLTVV.

The chain links TRBV12-5 to TRBJ2-2; TRBD2 aligns across 8 bases. This CDR3 contains 16 residues. Germline V gene lookup returns CDR1 LGHNT and CDR2 FRNRAP. The V segment lost 2 bases and the J segment 4 bases; nucleotides outside the gene matches: 6. The CDR3 spells CASGLTGGLGTGELFF. DNA for the CDR3: TGTGCTAGTGGTTTGACGGGGGGGCTCGGCACCGGGGAGCTGTTTTTT. Full variable domain (remainder filled in from reference TRBV12-5 and TRBJ2-2): DARVTQTPRHKVTEMGQEVTMRCQPILGHNTVFWYRQTMMQGLELLAYFRNRAPLDDSGMPKDRFSAEMPDATLATLKIQPSEPRDSAVYFCASGLTGGLGTGELFFGEGSRLTVL.

The chain links TRBV5-1 to TRBJ1-6; D possibly corresponds to TRBD1 (5 bases). Germline V gene lookup returns CDR1 SGHRS and CDR2 YFSETQ. The ends were cut back, 4 bases at V and 9 bases at J, with 8 bases in the middle. There are 12 residues in the CDR3. This CDR3 is CASSGGGSPLHF. In DNA, the CDR3 is TGCGCCAGCAGCGGGGGGGGTTCACCCCTCCACTTT.

J is TRBJ2-1 and V is TRBV11-1; D may be TRBD2 (7 bases). Germline V gene data show CDR1 as SGHAT and CDR2 as FQDESV (reference sequence). V shed 3 bases and J shed 7 bases, with 10 bases lying between them. This CDR3 is built from 13 residues. DNA for the CDR3: TGTGCCAGCAGCTTCGGGGGGCAGAATGAGCAGTTCTTC. Translating gives CASSFGGQNEQFF.

This clone was seen a handful of times. The chain combines TRBV6-2 or TRBV6-3 with TRBJ1-5, with 8 bases fitting TRBD1. Germline values: CDR1 MNHEY, CDR2 SVGEGT. The V and J ends lost 2 bases and 6 bases, in that order; junction bases with no gene match: 12. The CDR3 runs 17 residues. The CDR3 loop is CASSYQSGQGGSQPQHF. The DNA for the CDR3 is TGTGCCAGCAGTTACCAATCTGGACAGGGAGGTAGTCAGCCCCAGCATTTT.

The chain employs TRBV6-5 and TRBJ2-2; the match to TRBD1 covers 8 bases. V shed 8 bases, J shed 5 bases, and the junction held 1 base outside the gene matches. This CDR3 contains 12 residues. CDR1 and CDR2 (germline): MNHEY, SVGAGI. CDR3 region: CASGQGTGELFF. CDR3 DNA: TGTGCCAGCGGACAGGGAACCGGGGAGCTGTTTTTT.

The chain carries TRBV30 and TRBJ2-7, with 8 nucleotides matching TRBD2. V lost 2 bases and J lost 8; bases outside the gene matches: 2. This CDR3 spans 11 amino acids. The germline gives CDR1 GTSNPN, CDR2 SVGIG (reference sequence). CDR3 in DNA: TGTGCCTGGAGTCCGGGAGGGAAGCAGTACTTC. It yields the protein CAWSPGGKQYF.

This chain links TRBV3-1 (or the pseudogene TRBV3-2) with TRBJ1-1; 7 nucleotides align to TRBD1. The CDR3 length is 11 residues. V shed 2 bases and J 10 bases; nucleotides not matched to a gene: 1. Germline assignment: CDR1 LGHDT and CDR2 YNNKEL (reference sequence). The CDR3 loop reads CASSQQGGAFF. The CDR3 DNA follows: TGTGCCAGCAGCCAACAGGGGGGAGCTTTCTTT.

The chain recombines TRBV7-9 with TRBJ1-3; the D gene is possibly TRBD1 (5 bases). V shed 0 bases and J shed 7 bases, with 7 bases lying between them. There are 13 residues in the CDR3. CDR1 and CDR2 from the germline V gene are SEHNR and FQNEAQ (reference sequence). For the CDR3, the DNA is TGTGCCAGCAGCTTAGCGGGGCGGAACACCATATATTTT. It is translated as CASSLAGRNTIYF.

The rearrangement links TRBV27 to TRBJ1-2, with D possibly being TRBD1 (5 bases). Germline CDR1 MNHEY, CDR2 SMNVEV (reference sequence). V was pared by 5 bases and J by 0 bases, with 10 bases between. This CDR3 contains 14 residues. The CDR3 is CASSPTETNYGYTF. CDR3 bases: TGTGCCAGCAGTCCGACAGAAACTAACTATGGCTACACCTTC.

V gene TRBV20-1 combines with J gene TRBJ1-5, with D perhaps matching TRBD1 (6 bases). The germline gives CDR1 DFQATT, CDR2 SNEGSKA (reference sequence). Deletions cut 3 bases from V and 4 bases from J, with 16 bases between. This CDR3 contains 15 residues. CDR3 sequence: CSASQRGGDNQPQHF. The DNA for the CDR3 is TGCAGTGCTAGTCAGAGGGGGGGGGATAATCAGCCCCAGCATTTT.

The genes are TRBV7-6 and TRBJ1-5, with TRBD1 matching 7 bases. The CDR3 runs to 14 residues. Germline V gene lookup returns CDR1 SGHVS and CDR2 FNYEAQ. J gave up 4 bases and V 5 bases, and 5 bases lay outside the gene matches. This chain's CDR3 is CASSMTGPNQPQHF. CDR3 DNA sequence: TGTGCCAGCAGCATGACAGGGCCGAATCAGCCCCAGCATTTT.

This chain connects TRBV15 to TRBJ1-5; D is perhaps TRBD1 (5 bases). V lost 0 bases, J lost 3 bases, and 12 bases lay in between. CDR1 and CDR2 (germline): LNHNV, YYDKDF (reference sequence). The length of the CDR3 is 16 residues. CDR3: CATSREAWGDNQPQHF. CDR3 DNA: TGTGCCACCAGCAGAGAGGCTTGGGGGGACAATCAGCCCCAGCATTTT. The whole variable domain, filled in from reference TRBV15 and TRBJ1-5, reads DAMVIQNPRYQVTQFGKPVTLSCSQTLNHNVMYWYQQKSSQAPKLLFHYYDKDFNNEADTPDNFQSRRPNTSFCFLDIRSPGLGDTAMYLCATSREAWGDNQPQHFGDGTRLSIL.

This chain joins TRBV5-5 and TRBJ1-3; D not resolved. Per germline, CDR1 SGHKS and CDR2 YYEKEE (reference sequence). V dropped 2 bases and J dropped 0 bases, with 6 bases sitting between them. The CDR3 is made up of 14 amino acids. CDR3 in DNA: TGTGCCAGCAGCTTATCCGGCTCTGGAAACACCATATATTTT. Its translation is CASSLSGSGNTIYF.

The chain joins TRBV6-1 to TRBJ2-4, with TRBD1 as a possible D gene (7 bases). Deletions cut 4 bases from V and 1 base from J, with 17 bases between. The CDR3 consists of 17 residues. Per germline, CDR1 MNHNS and CDR2 SASEGT. Written as DNA, the CDR3 is TGTGCCAGCAGTGCCCAGGGGGGATTTTCGGCCAAAAACATTCAGTACTTC. Encoded protein: CASSAQGGFSAKNIQYF.